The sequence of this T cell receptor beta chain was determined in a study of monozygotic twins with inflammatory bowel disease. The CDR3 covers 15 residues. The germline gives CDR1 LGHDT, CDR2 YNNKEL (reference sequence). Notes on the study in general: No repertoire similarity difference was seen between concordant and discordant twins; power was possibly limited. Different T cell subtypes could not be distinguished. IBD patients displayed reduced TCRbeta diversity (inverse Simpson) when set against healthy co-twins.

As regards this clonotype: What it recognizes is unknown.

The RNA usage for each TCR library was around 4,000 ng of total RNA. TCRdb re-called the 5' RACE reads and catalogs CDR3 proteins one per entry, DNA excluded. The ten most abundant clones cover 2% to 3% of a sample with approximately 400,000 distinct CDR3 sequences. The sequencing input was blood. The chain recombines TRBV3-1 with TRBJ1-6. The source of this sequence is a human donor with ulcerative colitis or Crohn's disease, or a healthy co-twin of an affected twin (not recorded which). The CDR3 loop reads CASSQDLVRGSPLHF.